These 29 T cell receptor beta chains were all obtained from the same sample, sequenced in a study of blood T cell repertoires in COVID-19. Method: immunoSEQ multiplex PCR; TCRdb's copy keeps in-frame clones and lacks some. The data contain about 99,000 clones, about four fifths of them singletons. The sample taken for sequencing was peripheral blood. The receptor source for this set is an elderly woman with active or convalescent COVID-19.

This clone has only a few counts. The sample carries other DNA sequences with the same CDR3. This chain links TRBV29-1 with TRBJ2-7; TRBD1 agrees at 8 bases. The CDR3 extends over 13 amino acids. The J segment lost 2 bases and the V segment lost 3 bases, leaving 3 bases of the junction unmatched. Germline V lookup: CDR1 SQVTM, CDR2 ANQGSEA. The CDR3: CSVEGTGAYEQYF. DNA for the CDR3: TGCAGCGTTGAGGGGACAGGTGCCTACGAGCAGTACTTC.

The J gene is TRBJ2-1, the V gene TRBV6-5, with TRBD2 identical over 8 bases. V lost 4 bases and J lost 0; bases outside the gene matches: 5. This CDR3 region has 16 residues. Germline V gene lookup returns CDR1 MNHEY and CDR2 SVGAGI. The CDR3, as DNA: TGTGCCAGCAGTTCCAGAAGCGGGAGCTCCTACAATGAGCAGTTCTTC. Encoded protein: CASSSRSGSSYNEQFF.

This chain joins TRBV6-1 and TRBJ1-5; 9 nucleotides agree with TRBD1. CDR1 is MNHNS and CDR2 is SASEGT in the germline V gene. CDR3 length equals 17 residues. J was trimmed by 9 bases and V by 4 bases; bases with no gene match: 16. The DNA of the CDR3 is TGTGCCAGCAGTGGCGCAGGGACAGGGAGAATTTGGCTGCCCCAGCATTTT. This codes for CASSGAGTGRIWLPQHF.

This rearrangement joins TRBV19 to TRBJ1-3; perhaps TRBD1 as D (5 bases). Per the germline V gene, CDR1 is LNHDA and CDR2 is SQIVND (reference sequence). The CDR3 runs 15 residues. Trimming cost V 7 bases and J 0 bases, with 13 bases left between them. The CDR3 region is CASKAGHSSGNTIYF. The CDR3 nucleotides read TGTGCCAGTAAGGCAGGGCACAGCTCTGGAAACACCATATATTTT.

Remarks on this clone: At one of its ends the junction is not consistent with the germline gene, which may arise from a read error. The CDR3 DNA sequence: TGTGCCAGCAGTGAAGCGGGGGGAGACAATCAGCTCCAGCATTTT. Protein sequence: CASSEAGGDNQLQHF. This chain uses TRBV6-1 with TRBJ1-5; maybe TRBD1 (5 bases). The CDR3 loop spans 15 amino acids. The germline gives CDR1 MNHNS, CDR2 SASEGT.

For this clone: The junction differs from germline at one of its ends, possibly a read error. The chain has TRBV5-1 and TRBJ1-1; perhaps TRBD1 as D (6 bases). This CDR3 is built from 14 residues. The germline CDR1 and CDR2 sequences are SGHRS and YFSETQ. The CDR3 is CASRITGSNTEAFF. The CDR3 nucleotides are TGTGCCAGCCGAATCACAGGGTCGAACACTGAAGCTTTCTTT.

This clone was seen more than once but under ten times. The chain combines TRBV30 with TRBJ2-3; TRBD2 matches at 8 bases. The CDR3 length is 15 residues. Germline CDR1 is GTSNPN and CDR2 is SVGIG (reference sequence). V shed 0 bases and J 4 bases; nucleotides not matched to a gene: 6. The CDR3 nucleotides read TGTGCCTGGAGTGTAGTAAGCGGGAGTGCAGATACGCAGTATTTT. Its translation: CAWSVVSGSADTQYF.

The rearrangement uses TRBV7-2 and TRBJ2-5, with D maybe TRBD1 (6 bases). V shed 3 bases and J shed 4 bases, with 12 bases lying between them. Germline loops: CDR1 SGHTA, CDR2 FQGNSA. CDR3 length equals 14 residues. The CDR3 sequence is CASSFQGMGETQYF. CDR3 nucleotide sequence: TGTGCCAGCAGCTTTCAGGGGATGGGAGAGACCCAGTACTTC.

This rearrangement joins TRBV27 to TRBJ1-5; D is unclear. CDR1 and CDR2 (germline): MNHEY, SMNVEV (reference sequence). The V end was cut by 0 bases, the J end by 7 bases, with 10 bases between. The CDR3 spans 14 residues. This CDR3 is CASSLSTGGQPQHF. The CDR3 coding sequence is TGTGCCAGCAGTTTATCAACGGGTGGGCAGCCCCAGCATTTT.

The chain employs TRBV3-1 (or the pseudogene TRBV3-2) and TRBJ1-3, with 7 bases that match TRBD1. Germline V gene sequence: CDR1 LGHDT, CDR2 YNNKEL (reference sequence). This CDR3 spans 15 amino acids. The V segment lost 3 bases and the J segment 0 bases; nucleotides outside the gene matches: 2. The CDR3 DNA reads TGTGCCAGCAGCCAGGACAGGCTCTCTGGAAACACCATATATTTT. This gives the protein CASSQDRLSGNTIYF.

This clone turned up a few times. This chain links TRBV2 with TRBJ2-1; D is possibly TRBD2 (5 bases). The germline V gene encodes CDR1 SNHLY and CDR2 FYNNEI. There are 13 residues in the CDR3. Between the trimmed V and J ends, which lost 8 bases and 3 bases, there was a span of 11 bases. CDR3 region: CASGSESYNEQFF. The CDR3, as DNA: TGTGCCAGCGGGAGTGAGAGCTACAATGAGCAGTTCTTC.

The chain joins TRBV5-5 to TRBJ2-2; the match to TRBD2 covers 10 bases. CDR1 and CDR2 (germline): SGHKS, YYEKEE (reference sequence). Losses at the gene ends were 4 bases for V and 5 bases for J; bases not matched to a gene: 11. The CDR3 is made up of 17 amino acids. CDR3 amino acids: CASSATLAGRRTGELFF. DNA of the CDR3: TGTGCCAGCAGCGCAACACTAGCGGGGAGGAGGACCGGGGAGCTGTTTTTT.

The V call is TRBV6-6, the J call TRBJ2-7; TRBD2 matches at 8 bases. Germline CDR1 MNHNY, CDR2 SVGAGI (reference sequence). The J segment lost 0 bases and the V segment lost 7 bases, leaving 11 bases of the junction unmatched. The CDR3 runs 16 residues. DNA for the CDR3: TGTGCCAGCAAGGGGAGTACTAGCGGCCTCTCCTACGAGCAGTACTTC. Residues: CASKGSTSGLSYEQYF.

The V and J genes are TRBV6-2 or TRBV6-3 and TRBJ2-5, with D possibly matching TRBD2 (5 bases). The CDR3 is made up of 14 amino acids. Germline CDR1 MNHEY, CDR2 SVGEGT. The V and J ends lost 0 bases and 5 bases respectively, with 10 bases between them. CDR3 DNA sequence: TGTGCCAGCAGTTACTCCGGGATTGGGGAGACCCAGTACTTC. Protein: CASSYSGIGETQYF.

The rearrangement uses TRBV5-4 and TRBJ1-1; the D is unclear. CDR3 length: 14 residues. V dropped 4 bases and J dropped 2 bases, with 12 bases sitting between them. CDR1 is SGHNT, CDR2 YYREEE, per germline (reference sequence). CDR3 DNA sequence: TGTGCCAGCAGCGGGGTGGAGGTTAACACTGAAGCTTTCTTT. Protein product: CASSGVEVNTEAFF.

This chain links TRBV4-3 with TRBJ2-7; TRBD1 agrees at 7 bases. V shed 0 bases, J shed 1 base, and the junction held 3 bases outside the gene matches. From germline, CDR1 is LGHNA and CDR2 YSLEER. The CDR3 is 15 residues long. In nucleotides, the CDR3 is TGCGCCAGCAGCCAAGATTACAGGGGATCCTACGAGCAGTACTTC. It is translated as CASSQDYRGSYEQYF.

The J gene is TRBJ2-7, the V gene TRBV5-1, with D hard to call. Per the germline V gene, CDR1 is SGHRS and CDR2 is YFSETQ. Trimming cost V 0 bases and J 2 bases, with 9 bases left between them. The CDR3 runs to 14 residues. The CDR3 sequence is CASSLAHRAYEQYF. CDR3 DNA sequence: TGCGCCAGCAGCTTGGCCCACAGAGCCTACGAGCAGTACTTC.

The chain links TRBV5-1 to TRBJ2-7; 7 nucleotides line up with TRBD1. The CDR3 extends over 14 amino acids. Looked up from germline, CDR1 is SGHRS and CDR2 is YFSETQ. V was pared by 2 bases and J by 5 bases, with 7 bases of the junction left unmatched. CDR3 protein: CASSFRQGTNEQYF. Written as DNA, the CDR3 is TGCGCCAGCAGCTTCAGACAGGGAACTAACGAGCAGTACTTC.

In its sample, this clone was seen a few times. The gene calls are TRBV29-1 and TRBJ1-1; 11 bases align to TRBD1. The CDR3 consists of 13 residues. Unmatched junction bases numbered 3, after V lost 5 bases and J lost 4 bases. From germline, CDR1 is SQVTM and CDR2 ANQGSEA. The CDR3 is CSVRGQGATEAFF. In DNA, the CDR3 is TGCAGCGTTCGCGGACAGGGGGCCACTGAAGCTTTCTTT.

The V gene is TRBV21-1, the J gene TRBJ2-7; the table calls TRBD1, which could not be checked here. TRBV21-1 is designated a pseudogene. This CDR3 contains 15 residues. DNA for the CDR3: TGTGCCAGCAGCAAATACAGGGGGTGCTCCTACGAGCAGTACTTC. The encoded protein is CASSKYRGCSYEQYF.

This sequence joins TRBV5-6 and TRBJ1-2, with 7 positions matching TRBD1. The CDR3 totals 15 residues. The germline gives CDR1 SGHDT, CDR2 YYEEEE. V shed 5 bases, J shed 6 bases, and the junction held 13 bases outside the gene matches. CDR3 sequence reads: CASRATPGQNNGYTF. In nucleotides, the CDR3 is TGTGCCAGCAGAGCGACCCCGGGACAGAATAATGGCTACACCTTC.

The V call is TRBV5-1, the J call TRBJ1-1, with 8 positions matching TRBD1. From germline, CDR1 is SGHRS and CDR2 YFSETQ. The trim removed 0 bases at V and 4 bases at J, leaving 5 bases unmatched. CDR3 length: 15 amino acids. Written as DNA, the CDR3 is TGCGCCAGCAGCTTGGTGGCAGGGGGCCCCACTGAAGCTTTCTTT. Translating gives CASSLVAGGPTEAFF.

The CDR3 here is CSVDGGITTDTQYF. The CDR3 bases are TGCAGCGTTGATGGCGGGATTACTACAGATACGCAGTATTTT. The J gene is TRBJ2-3, the V gene TRBV29-1, with D tentatively TRBD2 (6 bases). Germline CDR1 reads SQVTM; CDR2 reads ANQGSEA. Between the trimmed V and J ends, which lost 3 bases and 3 bases, there was a span of 13 bases. The CDR3 has 14 amino acids.

The gene calls are TRBV9 and TRBJ1-2; 10 bases align to TRBD1. Trimming at V came to 0 bases and at J to 5 bases, leaving 4 bases not matched to a gene. Germline V CDR1 and CDR2: SGDLS, YYNGEE. This CDR3 is 15 amino acids long. CDR3 DNA sequence: TGTGCCAGCAGCGTAGAGGACAGGGGGGCATATGGCTACACCTTC. Its protein product is CASSVEDRGAYGYTF.

This rearrangement joins TRBV5-4 to TRBJ2-1, with TRBD1 matching 10 bases. CDR1 and CDR2 (germline): SGHNT, YYREEE (reference sequence). Trimming removed 4 bases from V and 9 bases from J; junction bases left unmatched: 10. The CDR3 totals 15 residues. CDR3 sequence: CASSLGGQGYGEQFF. CDR3 bases: TGTGCCAGCAGCCTGGGGGGACAGGGGTACGGTGAGCAGTTCTTC. Drawing the rest from reference TRBV5-4 and TRBJ2-1, the complete variable domain is ETGVTQSPTHLIKTRGQQVTLRCSSQSGHNTVSWYQQALGQGPQFIFQYYREEENGRGNFPPRFSGLQFPNYSSELNVNALELDDSALYLCASSLGGQGYGEQFFGPGTRLTVL.

This chain joins TRBV24-1 and TRBJ2-3; 13 bases are shared with TRBD2. This CDR3 region has 19 residues. Trimming removed 1 base from V and 4 bases from J; junction bases left unmatched: 10. CDR1 and CDR2 (germline): KGHDR, SFDVKD. The CDR3 DNA sequence: TGTGCCACCAGTGATTTAGGGCGGACTAGCGGGAGTGATGCAGATACGCAGTATTTT. Encoded protein: CATSDLGRTSGSDADTQYF.

The CDR3 coding sequence is TGCGCCAGCAGCCCGAACGGGATCCCACCCCTCCACTTT. This encodes CASSPNGIPPLHF. The chain is built from TRBV4-3 and TRBJ1-6, with no clear D. Trimming pared 4 bases from V and 11 bases from J, leaving 12 bases between. CDR1 and CDR2 from the germline V gene are LGHNA and YSLEER. This CDR3 has 13 residues.

A remark on this clone: The junction departs from germline at one end; a sequencing error may be responsible. The rearrangement links TRBV5-1 to TRBJ2-5; D is unresolved. The CDR3 has 14 residues. Per germline, CDR1 SGHRS and CDR2 YFSETQ. The CDR3 region is CASSPLGSTETQYF. The CDR3 DNA sequence: TGTGCCAGCAGCCCCCTCGGGTCGACGGAGACCCAGTACTTC.

This chain connects TRBV9 to TRBJ2-1; 16 positions match TRBD2. J lost 7 bases, V lost 4 bases, and 11 bases had no gene match. The germline V gene has CDR1 SGDLS and CDR2 YYNGEE. The CDR3 totals 18 residues. In nucleotides, the CDR3 is TGTGCCAGCAGCCCGGGACTAGCGGGAGGGCCCTACGGGAATGAGCAGTTCTTC. Its protein product is CASSPGLAGGPYGNEQFF.